The 10 T cell receptor delta chains below were found in one sample sequenced in a study of gamma-delta chains in newborns, infants, children. TCRdb fed the reads to CATT. The sample lists about 1,200 delta-chain clones, roughly 3.6% seen once, with around 28% in the top ten. The sample taken for sequencing was blood. Receptors originate from a child who was a newborn, infant or young child, either healthy, febrile or measles-vaccinated (not recorded which).

This clone was observed a handful of times. This is likely an artifact of a read error, given a far larger clone one base away. The sample contains more than one DNA sequence encoding this CDR3. This chain links TRAV29/DV5 with TRDJ1; perhaps TRDD2 as D (6 bases). The CDR3 is 17 residues long. Germline V gene lookup returns CDR1 NSMFDY and CDR2 ISSIKDK. CDR3 in DNA: TGTGCGGCAAGCGAGGGTAAGGATCCTTCCGCCACCGATAAACTCATCTTT. This gives the protein CAASEGKDPSATDKLIF.

On this clone itself: TCRdb has a much larger clone's protein, which differs at residue 4 from the translation of this DNA, likely because of a read error; what is shown is the protein translated from the DNA. The V call is TRDV2, the J call TRDJ3, with 7 bases matching TRDD3. CDR3 size: 16 residues. The ends lost 4 bases at V and 0 bases at J; junction bases unmatched: 2. Germline V gene sequence: CDR1 GEAIGNYY, CDR2 EKD. The CDR3 is CACEWGSSWDTRQMFF. In nucleotides, the CDR3 is TGTGCCTGTGAATGGGGGAGCTCCTGGGACACCCGACAGATGTTTTTC.

This clone was counted between two and nine times. The translation of this DNA and the TCRdb protein of a much larger clone differ at residue 5, probably owing to a read error; the protein shown here is translated from the DNA. This rearrangement joins TRDV2 to TRDJ1; 9 bases are shared with TRDD3. Germline assignment: CDR1 GEAIGNYY and CDR2 EKD. V shed 2 bases, J shed 2 bases, and the junction held 8 bases outside the gene matches. The CDR3 spans 16 residues. The CDR3 is CACDMAGGCRTDKLIF. The CDR3, as DNA: TGTGCCTGTGACATGGCTGGGGGATGTAGGACCGATAAACTCATCTTT.

With respect to this clone: This may be a read error, as it is one base from a much larger clone. V is TRDV2 and J is TRDJ1, with a tentative D call TRDD3 (10 bases). The CDR3 spans 18 residues. V was shortened by 7 bases and J by 3 bases, with 29 bases between the two germline ends. Germline V gene sequence: CDR1 GEAIGNYY, CDR2 EKD. DNA for the CDR3: TGTGCCTGCCGAGGACCTGCCTTCCTACTGGGGGATGCCGATAAACTCATCTTT. As protein: CACRGPAFLLGDADKLIF.

Only a few counts were recorded for this clone. Just one base apart from a much larger clone, this may be a read error. The chain recombines TRDV1 with TRDJ1, with 8 bases lining up with TRDD3. CDR3 length: 22 amino acids. Per the germline V gene, CDR1 is TSWWSYY and CDR2 is QGS. CDR3 protein: CALGEPPLPSALLGANTDRLIF. The DNA for the CDR3 is TGTGCTCTTGGGGAACCCCCCCTCCCCTCGGCATTACTGGGGGCCAACACCGATAGACTCATCTTT.

This clone was recorded a few times. A far larger clone is off by one base, so a read error is likely. In the same sample, other DNA sequences code for this CDR3. V usage is TRDV2 and J usage is TRDJ2; D possibly corresponds to TRDD3 (6 bases). Trimming took 4 bases from V and 2 from J, leaving 10 bases between them. Germline V gene sequence: CDR1 GEAIGNYY, CDR2 EKD. The CDR3 loop spans 14 amino acids. This CDR3 is CACDTGGLTAQLFF. CDR3 DNA: TGTGCCTGTGATACCGGGGGATTGACAGCACAACTCTTCTTT.

About this clone: A much larger clone is a single base away; this may be a read error. J is TRDJ1 and V is TRDV3; 8 bases fit TRDD2. Germline V lookup: CDR1 TVYSNPD, CDR2 GDNSRS (reference sequence). The CDR3 is 13 residues long. V was pared by 4 bases and J by 7 bases, with 11 bases of the junction left unmatched. DNA of the CDR3: TGTGCCTCCCGCCTTCCTAACGCTGGTAAACTCATCTTT. It translates to CASRLPNAGKLIF.

As for this clone: Only one base separates this from a far larger clonotype, so it likely reflects a read error. Written as DNA, the CDR3 is TGTGCCTGTGACAAGACTGGGGCCTCCAGGGACACCCGACAGATGTTTTTC. It yields the protein CACDKTGASRDTRQMFF. The chain combines TRDV2 with TRDJ3; 7 positions match TRDD3. The CDR3 is 17 amino acids. Germline V gene data show CDR1 as GEAIGNYY and CDR2 as EKD.

As regards this clone: A far larger clone is just one base off, so this is likely a read error. This chain connects TRDV2 to TRDJ1, with TRDD3 matching over 10 bases. V was pared by 0 bases and J by 7 bases, with 28 bases of the junction left unmatched. The CDR3 sequence is 22 residues long. CDR1 GEAIGNYY and CDR2 EKD come from the germline V gene. The CDR3: CACDTAGHHRLRGDTSPPKLIF. The CDR3 DNA is TGTGCCTGTGACACCGCTGGCCACCACCGTTTACGGGGGGATACGAGCCCTCCTAAACTCATCTTT.

This clone occurred a few times. A read error likely explains this, since a far larger clone differs by one base. The rearrangement joins TRDV2 to TRDJ2; unclear D gene. The CDR3 extends over 18 amino acids. Germline CDR1 and CDR2: GEAIGNYY and EKD. The CDR3 loop is CACDTGGPVFSFTAQLFF. DNA of the CDR3: TGTGCCTGTGACACCGGCGGTCCGGTCTTCTCTTTTACAGCACAACTCTTCTTT.